The clone carrying this T cell receptor (beta chain) was detected only a few times. As yet, its antigen is unknown. The sample originates from a study of T cells in Graves' hyperthyroidism and ophthalmopathy. Study-wide findings and caveats: Ophthalmopathy was identified by the model a median around 6.3 months ahead of onset. A 13 V-J signature model discriminated ophthalmopathy versus stable hyperthyroidism.

Blood was drawn at first hyperthyroidism diagnosis, before any ophthalmopathy symptoms. Trimming took off 3 bases at V and 4 bases at J, with 15 bases between the two ends. This CDR3 spans 16 amino acids. Looked up from germline, CDR1 is LGHNT and CDR2 is FRNRAP. Amplification of TCR beta CDR3 regions was performed using RNA transcripts as template. HTBI primers were used for first-round RT-PCR of the TCR CDR3. MiXCR was run by TCRdb on the multiplex PCR reads, yielding one entry per CDR3 protein. The data show fewer than 650,000 distinct CDR3 sequences, about 14% seen once. This sequence originates from a woman between 25 and 40 years old with Graves' hyperthyroidism that later progressed to Graves' ophthalmopathy. The chain has TRBV12-5 and TRBJ2-2, with D possibly TRBD2 on 6 matching bases. Sequenced input: blood. CDR3 sequence reads: CASGLGAGGRTGELFF. CDR3 DNA: TGTGCTAGTGGTTTAGGAGCGGGTGGACGCACCGGGGAGCTGTTTTTT.